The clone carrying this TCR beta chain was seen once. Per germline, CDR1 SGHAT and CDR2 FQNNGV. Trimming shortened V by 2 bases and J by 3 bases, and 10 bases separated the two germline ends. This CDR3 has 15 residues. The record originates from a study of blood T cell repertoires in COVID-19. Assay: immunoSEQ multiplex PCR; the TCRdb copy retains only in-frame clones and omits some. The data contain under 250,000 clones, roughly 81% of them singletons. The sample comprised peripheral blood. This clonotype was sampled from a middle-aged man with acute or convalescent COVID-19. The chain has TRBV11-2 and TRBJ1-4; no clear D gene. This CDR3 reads CASSLFWSANEKLFF. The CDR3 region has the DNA TGTGCCAGCAGCTTATTCTGGTCGGCTAATGAAAAACTGTTTTTT. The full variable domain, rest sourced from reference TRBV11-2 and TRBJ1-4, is EAGVAQSPRYKIIEKRQSVAFWCNPISGHATLYWYQQILGQGPKLLIQFQNNGVVDDSQLPKDRFSAERLKGVDSTLKIQPAKLEDSAVYLCASSLFWSANEKLFFGSGTQLSVL.